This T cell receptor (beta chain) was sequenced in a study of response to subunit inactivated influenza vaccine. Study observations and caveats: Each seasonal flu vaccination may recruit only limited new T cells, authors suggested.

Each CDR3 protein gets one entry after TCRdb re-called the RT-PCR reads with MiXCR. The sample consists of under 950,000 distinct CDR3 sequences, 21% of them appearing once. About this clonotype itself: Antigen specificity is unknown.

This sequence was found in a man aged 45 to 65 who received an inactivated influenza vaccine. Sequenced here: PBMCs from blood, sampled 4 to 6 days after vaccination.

Here the CDR3 DNA reads TGTGCCAGCAGCTTTATCCAGGGCTCTTACAATGAGCAGTTCTTC. Translating it yields CASSFIQGSYNEQFF. The chain couples TRBV11-2 to TRBJ2-1; tentatively, D is TRBD1 (5 bases). The germline V and J ends were trimmed by 3 bases and 4 bases, with 13 bases remaining between them. CDR1 is SGHAT and CDR2 is FQNNGV in the germline V gene. The CDR3 sequence is 15 residues long.